These T cell receptor beta chains were read from a single sample in a study of CD8+ T cells in alopecia areata. The assay was immunoSEQ multiplex PCR, and TCRdb's table has in-frame clones only and misses some. Seen here are 25,000 to 40,000 clones, about three quarters observed once, and the top ten hold over 15%. Sequencing input: NKG2D-low CD8+ T cells sorted from blood. These receptors originate from a human donor with alopecia areata. The CDR3 runs from the conserved cysteine through the conserved F or W. Each record gives: clone size, D gene, J gene, V gene, CDR3 protein, CDR3 DNA. The D gene is left open where the match is weak. Where a row states a size, it is once, few, many or the class of an expanded clone; other rows omit it.

>-|-|TRBJ2-7|TRBV5-4
CASSPNAALYEQYF
TGTGCCAGCAGCCCCAATGCCGCTCTCTACGAGCAGTACTTC
>-|TRBD2|TRBJ2-1|TRBV29-1
CSVPGLAGAHSYNEQFF
TGCAGCGTGCCGGGACTAGCGGGAGCCCACTCCTACAATGAGCAGTTCTTC
>-|-|TRBJ1-3|TRBV29-1
CSVRQVHSGNTIYF
TGCAGCGTCCGACAGGTACACTCTGGAAACACCATATATTTT
>once|-|TRBJ2-3|TRBV27
CASSSQLSGLGTDTQYF
TGTGCCAGCAGTTCCCAGTTGTCGGGGCTTGGCACAGATACGCAGTATTTT
>-|-|TRBJ2-1|TRBV29-1
CSVEGVGHQMAYNEQFF
TGCAGCGTTGAAGGTGTGGGACACCAAATGGCCTACAATGAGCAGTTCTTC
>few|-|TRBJ2-7|TRBV14
CASSLRRGASYEQYF
TGTGCCAGCAGCCTGCGACGGGGGGCCTCCTACGAGCAGTACTTC
>-|-|TRBJ2-7|TRBV27
CASSLQDNSYEQYF
TGTGCCAGCAGTTTGCAGGACAACTCCTACGAGCAGTACTTC
>-|TRBD2|TRBJ2-2|TRBV6-5
CASSFGLENTGELFF
TGTGCCAGCAGTTTTGGACTAGAGAACACCGGGGAGCTGTTTTTT
>-|-|TRBJ2-7|TRBV6-5
CASSYSLVDEQYF
TGTGCCAGCAGTTACTCGTTGGTCGACGAGCAGTACTTC
>many|-|TRBJ1-1|TRBV4-1
CASSQIRFGGTEAFF
TGCGCCAGCAGCCAGATACGGTTTGGCGGCACTGAAGCTTTCTTT
>-|-|TRBJ2-7|TRBV15
CATSRGEDSSYEQYF
TGTGCCACCAGCCGAGGTGAAGACAGCTCCTACGAGCAGTACTTC